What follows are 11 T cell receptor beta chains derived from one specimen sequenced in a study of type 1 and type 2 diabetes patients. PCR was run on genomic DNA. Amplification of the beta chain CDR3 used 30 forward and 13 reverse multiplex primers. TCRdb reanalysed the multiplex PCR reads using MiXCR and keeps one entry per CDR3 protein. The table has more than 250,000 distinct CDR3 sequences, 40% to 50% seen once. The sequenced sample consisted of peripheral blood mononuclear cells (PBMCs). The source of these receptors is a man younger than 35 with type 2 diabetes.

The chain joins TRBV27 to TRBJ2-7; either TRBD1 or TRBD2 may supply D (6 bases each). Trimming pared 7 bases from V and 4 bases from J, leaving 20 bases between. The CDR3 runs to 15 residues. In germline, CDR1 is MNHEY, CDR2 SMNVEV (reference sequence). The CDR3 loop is CASTRGGSGDYEQYF. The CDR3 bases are TGTGCCAGCACCCGAGGGGGTAGCGGTGATTACGAGCAGTACTTC.

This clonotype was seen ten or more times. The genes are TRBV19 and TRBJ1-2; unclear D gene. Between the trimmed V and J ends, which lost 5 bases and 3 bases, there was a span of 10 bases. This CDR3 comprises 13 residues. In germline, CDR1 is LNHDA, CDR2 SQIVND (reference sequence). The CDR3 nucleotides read TGTGCCAGTAGTTCAGGTCGTGACTATGGCTACACCTTC. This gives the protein CASSSGRDYGYTF.

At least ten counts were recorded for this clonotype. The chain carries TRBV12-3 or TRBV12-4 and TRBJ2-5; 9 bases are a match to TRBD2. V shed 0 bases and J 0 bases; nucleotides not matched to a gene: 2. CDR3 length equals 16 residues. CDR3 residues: CASSLAIAGDQETQYF. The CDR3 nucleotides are TGTGCCAGCAGTTTAGCGATAGCGGGGGACCAAGAGACCCAGTACTTC.

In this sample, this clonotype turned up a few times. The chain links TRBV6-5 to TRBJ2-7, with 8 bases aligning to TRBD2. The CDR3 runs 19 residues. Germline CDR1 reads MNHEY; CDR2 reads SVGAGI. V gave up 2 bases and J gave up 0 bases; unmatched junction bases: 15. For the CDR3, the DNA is TGTGCCAGCAGTTACGGATTGGCTAGCGGGCAACACTACTCCTACGAGCAGTACTTC. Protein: CASSYGLASGQHYSYEQYF.

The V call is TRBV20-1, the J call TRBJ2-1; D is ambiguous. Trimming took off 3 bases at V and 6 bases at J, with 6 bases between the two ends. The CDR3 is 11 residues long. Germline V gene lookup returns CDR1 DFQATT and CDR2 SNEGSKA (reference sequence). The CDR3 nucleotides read TGCAGTGCTAGGTTTGTCAATGAGCAGTTCTTC. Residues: CSARFVNEQFF.

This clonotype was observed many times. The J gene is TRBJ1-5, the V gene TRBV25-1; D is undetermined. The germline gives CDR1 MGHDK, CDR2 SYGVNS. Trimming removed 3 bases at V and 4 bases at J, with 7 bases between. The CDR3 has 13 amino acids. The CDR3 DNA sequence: TGTGCCAGCAGTGACGGAGGTAATCAGCCCCAGCATTTT. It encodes CASSDGGNQPQHF.

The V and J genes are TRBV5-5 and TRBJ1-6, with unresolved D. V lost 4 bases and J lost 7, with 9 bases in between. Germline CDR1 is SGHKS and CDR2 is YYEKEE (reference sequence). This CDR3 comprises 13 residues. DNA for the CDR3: TGTGCCAGCAGCCCCCCCGGGAATTCACCCCTCCACTTT. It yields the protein CASSPPGNSPLHF.

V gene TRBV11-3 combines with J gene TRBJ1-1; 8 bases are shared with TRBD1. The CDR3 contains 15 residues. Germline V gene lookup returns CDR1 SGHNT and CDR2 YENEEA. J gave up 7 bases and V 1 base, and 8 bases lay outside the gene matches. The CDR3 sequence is CASSLARTGIFEAFF. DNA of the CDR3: TGTGCCAGCAGCTTAGCTCGGACAGGGATCTTTGAAGCTTTCTTT.

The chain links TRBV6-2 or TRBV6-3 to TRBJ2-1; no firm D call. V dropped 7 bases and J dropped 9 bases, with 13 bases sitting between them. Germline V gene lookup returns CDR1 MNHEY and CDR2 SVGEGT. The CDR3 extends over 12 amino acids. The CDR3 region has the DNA TGTGCCAGCATGTCAGACCGCATTGAGCAGTTCTTC. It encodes CASMSDRIEQFF.

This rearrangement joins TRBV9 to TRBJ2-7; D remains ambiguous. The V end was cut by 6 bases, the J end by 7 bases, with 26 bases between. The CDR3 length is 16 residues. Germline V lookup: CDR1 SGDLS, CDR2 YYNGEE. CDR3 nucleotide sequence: TGTGCCAGCAACTCACCCCGGCGTAGCTCAGCTCGTGAGCAGTACTTC. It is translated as CASNSPRRSSAREQYF. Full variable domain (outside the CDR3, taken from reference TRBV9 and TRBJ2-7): DSGVTQTPKHLITATGQRVTLRCSPRSGDLSVYWYQQSLDQGLQFLIQYYNGEERAKGNILERFSAQQFPDLHSELNLSSLELGDSALYFCASNSPRRSSAREQYFGPGTRLTVT.

CDR3 sequence reads: CASSEGPGQGEAFF. The CDR3 bases are TGTGCCAGCAGTGAAGGTCCTGGACAGGGTGAAGCTTTCTTT. The chain couples TRBV2 to TRBJ1-1; TRBD1 aligns across 8 bases. CDR1 is SNHLY, CDR2 FYNNEI, per germline. The CDR3 contains 14 residues. After removal of 1 base from V and 7 bases from J, the junction contained 5 bases not matched to a gene. Using reference TRBV2 and TRBJ1-1 for the parts outside the CDR3, the full variable domain is EPEVTQTPSHQVTQMGQEVILRCVPISNHLYFYWYRQILGQKVEFLVSFYNNEISEKSEIFDDQFSVERPDGSNFTLKIRSTKLEDSAMYFCASSEGPGQGEAFFGQGTRLTVV.